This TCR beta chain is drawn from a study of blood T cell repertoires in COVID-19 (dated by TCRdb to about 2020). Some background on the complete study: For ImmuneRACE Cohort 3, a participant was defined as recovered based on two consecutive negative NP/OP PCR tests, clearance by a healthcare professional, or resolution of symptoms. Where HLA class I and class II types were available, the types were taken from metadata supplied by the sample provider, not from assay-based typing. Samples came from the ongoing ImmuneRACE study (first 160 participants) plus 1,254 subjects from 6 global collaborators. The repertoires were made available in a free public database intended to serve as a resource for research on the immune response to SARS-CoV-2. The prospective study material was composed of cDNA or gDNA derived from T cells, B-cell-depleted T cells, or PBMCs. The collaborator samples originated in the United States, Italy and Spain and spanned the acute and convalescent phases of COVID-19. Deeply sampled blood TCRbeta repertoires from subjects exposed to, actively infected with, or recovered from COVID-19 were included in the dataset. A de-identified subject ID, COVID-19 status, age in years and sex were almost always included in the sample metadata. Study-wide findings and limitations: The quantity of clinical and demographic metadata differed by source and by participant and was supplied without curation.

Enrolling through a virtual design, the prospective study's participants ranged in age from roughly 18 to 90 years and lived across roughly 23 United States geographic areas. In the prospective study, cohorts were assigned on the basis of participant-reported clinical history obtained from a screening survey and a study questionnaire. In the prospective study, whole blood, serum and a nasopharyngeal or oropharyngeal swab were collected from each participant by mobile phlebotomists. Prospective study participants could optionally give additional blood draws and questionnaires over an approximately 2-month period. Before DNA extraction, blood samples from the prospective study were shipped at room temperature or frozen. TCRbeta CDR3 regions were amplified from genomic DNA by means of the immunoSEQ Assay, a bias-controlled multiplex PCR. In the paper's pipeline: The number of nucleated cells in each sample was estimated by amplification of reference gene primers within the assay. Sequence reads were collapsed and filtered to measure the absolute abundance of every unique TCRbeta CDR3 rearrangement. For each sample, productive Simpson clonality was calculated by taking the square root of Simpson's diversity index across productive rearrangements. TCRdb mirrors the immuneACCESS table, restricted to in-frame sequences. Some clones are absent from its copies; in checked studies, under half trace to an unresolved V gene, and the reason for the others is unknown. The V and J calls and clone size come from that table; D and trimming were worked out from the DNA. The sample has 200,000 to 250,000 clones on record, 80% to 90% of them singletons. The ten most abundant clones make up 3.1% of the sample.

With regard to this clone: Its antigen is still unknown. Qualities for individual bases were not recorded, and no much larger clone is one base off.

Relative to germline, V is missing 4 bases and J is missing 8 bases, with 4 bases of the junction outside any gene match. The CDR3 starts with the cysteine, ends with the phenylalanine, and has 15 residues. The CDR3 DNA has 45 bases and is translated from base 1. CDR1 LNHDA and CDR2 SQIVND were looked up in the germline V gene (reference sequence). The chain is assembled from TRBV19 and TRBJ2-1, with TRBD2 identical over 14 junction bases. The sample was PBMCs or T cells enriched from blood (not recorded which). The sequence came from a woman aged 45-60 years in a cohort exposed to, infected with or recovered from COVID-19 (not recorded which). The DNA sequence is TGTGCCAGTAGTAGGACTAGCGGGGGGCGAGATGAGCAGTTCTTC. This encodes CASSRTSGGRDEQFF.